This entry lists 32 T cell receptor beta chains sequenced from one sample in a study of T-cell reconstitution after alpha-beta-depleted transplantation in children. It was with unique molecular identifiers that the TCRbeta library was prepared. TCRdb reprocessed the PCR reads via MiXCR and lists one record per CDR3 protein. The table shows fewer than 550,000 distinct CDR3 sequences, with about an eighth occurring only once. The material was PBMCs, mostly from graft donor cells, obtained 180 days after TCRalphabeta/CD19-depleted stem cell transplant. These receptor sequences come from a female patient aged 2-15 years who had a stem cell transplant for aplastic anemia, so the T cells may come from the graft donor.

This clonotype was recorded many times. The chain has TRBV12-3 or TRBV12-4 and TRBJ2-1; 12 positions agree with TRBD1. The CDR3 is 18 amino acids. Trimming at V came to 5 bases and at J to 0 bases, leaving 8 bases not matched to a gene. The CDR3 bases are TGTGCCAGCAGTGCCGGGACAGGGGGCCCCAGCTCCTACAATGAGCAGTTCTTC. This codes for CASSAGTGGPSSYNEQFF.

This clonotype was found many times. This chain joins TRBV29-1 and TRBJ2-1, with 10 positions matching TRBD2. The ends lost 2 bases at V and 0 bases at J; junction bases unmatched: 4. The CDR3 has 16 amino acids. The germline V gene encodes CDR1 SQVTM and CDR2 ANQGSEA. CDR3 residues: CSVEKREGSSYNEQFF. In DNA form, the CDR3 reads TGCAGCGTTGAAAAGCGGGAGGGGAGCTCCTACAATGAGCAGTTCTTC.

Only a few counts were recorded for this clonotype. The chain is built from TRBV20-1 and TRBJ2-7, with D perhaps assigned TRBD1 or TRBD2 (5 bases each). Trimming took 4 bases from V and 5 from J, leaving 24 bases between them. CDR1 and CDR2 (germline): DFQATT, SNEGSKA (reference sequence). The CDR3 runs 16 residues. The CDR3 region is CSATIAAGTPTHEQYF. The DNA for the CDR3 is TGCAGTGCTACCATTGCCGCCGGGACCCCAACCCACGAGCAGTACTTC.

The genes are TRBV9 and TRBJ2-7, with D uncertain. Germline CDR1 reads SGDLS; CDR2 reads YYNGEE. V was clipped by 2 bases and J by 5 bases, with 14 bases between them. The CDR3 sequence is 14 residues long. In DNA, the CDR3 is TGTGCCAGCAGCGTCCCGCCGGATTTCCACGAGCAGTACGTC. Its protein product is CASSVPPDFHEQYV.

This clonotype was detected many times. The chain recombines TRBV4-3 with TRBJ1-5; D ambiguous. Trimming removed 0 bases at V and 9 bases at J, with 12 bases between. This CDR3 has 14 residues. Germline V CDR1 and CDR2: LGHNA, YSLEER. The CDR3 loop is CASSQDHLRGPQHF. The CDR3 DNA follows: TGCGCCAGCAGCCAAGATCATCTCCGCGGGCCCCAGCATTTT.

This clonotype has just a few counts. This chain links TRBV28 with TRBJ1-1; D perhaps matches TRBD1 (5 bases). The CDR3 is 12 amino acids. Germline V CDR1 and CDR2: MDHEN, SYDVKM. Trimming stripped 3 bases from V and 10 bases from J, with 12 bases between. The CDR3 DNA reads as TGTGCCAGCAGTTTCCTGGGACTGGGAGCTTTCTTT. Encoded protein: CASSFLGLGAFF.

The sample holds a few counts of this clonotype. The chain has TRBV6-2 or TRBV6-3 and TRBJ2-2; 12 positions match TRBD2. Germline trimming cut 7 bases from V and 1 base from J; bases unmatched to any gene: 16. The CDR3 totals 20 residues. Germline lookup yields CDR1 MNHEY and CDR2 SVGEGT. The CDR3 sequence: CASNSMTSGSYWRNTGELFF. DNA for the CDR3: TGTGCCAGCAACTCCATGACTAGCGGGAGTTATTGGCGGAACACCGGGGAGCTGTTTTTT.

The gene calls are TRBV19 and TRBJ1-1; D is unresolved. CDR3 length: 18 amino acids. The germline V gene encodes CDR1 LNHDA and CDR2 SQIVND (reference sequence). The V end lost 4 bases, the J end lost 1 base, and 22 bases lay between the germline ends. The CDR3 loop reads CASSRPFLGRAENTEAFF. The CDR3 DNA follows: TGTGCCAGTAGTAGACCATTCCTCGGTCGGGCAGAGAACACTGAAGCTTTCTTT.

This clonotype was counted at least ten times. V and J are TRBV28 and TRBJ2-7, with no clear D. Germline-derived CDR1 and CDR2 are MDHEN and SYDVKM. The V end lost 2 bases, the J end lost 3 bases, and 14 bases lay between the germline ends. This CDR3 region has 15 residues. Here the CDR3 reads CASSLRPPSGYEQYF. As DNA, the CDR3 is TGTGCCAGCAGTTTAAGGCCCCCGAGTGGCTACGAGCAGTACTTC.

At least ten counts were recorded for this clonotype. The J gene is TRBJ2-5, the V gene TRBV4-2, with 11 bases lining up with TRBD2. Trimming took 0 bases from V and 7 from J; bases not matched to a gene: 10. Germline CDR1 and CDR2: LGHNA and YNFKEQ. The CDR3 extends over 17 amino acids. The CDR3 region has the DNA TGTGCCAGCAGCCAAGATCAGGCTAGCGGGGGGAGGGGGACCCAGTACTTC. Amino acids: CASSQDQASGGRGTQYF.

This clonotype has only a few counts. The genes are TRBV29-1 and TRBJ1-1; a weak D match, TRBD1 (6 bases). The CDR3 runs to 11 residues. V was cut by 8 bases and J by 6 bases, with 13 bases left in between. The germline V gene encodes CDR1 SQVTM and CDR2 ANQGSEA. The CDR3 reads CSWGGQSEAFF. CDR3 DNA: TGCAGCTGGGGGGGGCAGTCTGAAGCTTTCTTT.

V usage is TRBV7-2 and J usage is TRBJ2-1; tentatively, D is TRBD1 (6 bases). The V end was cut by 1 base, the J end by 8 bases, with 15 bases between. Germline assignment: CDR1 SGHTA and CDR2 FQGNSA. CDR3 length: 15 residues. CDR3 sequence reads: CASSLGQAHTDEQFF. Here the CDR3 DNA reads TGTGCCAGCAGCTTAGGACAGGCCCACACGGATGAGCAGTTCTTC.

This clonotype was counted only a few times. The rearrangement joins TRBV7-8 to TRBJ2-7; a possible D gene is TRBD2 (5 bases). CDR3 size: 18 residues. The germline V gene has CDR1 SGHVS and CDR2 FQNEAQ. V was clipped by 0 bases and J by 5 bases, with 23 bases between them. The CDR3 reads CASSLARFGVLKINEQYV. The DNA for the CDR3 is TGTGCCAGCAGCTTAGCGAGGTTCGGGGTTCTCAAGATAAACGAGCAGTACGTC.

This clonotype was observed at least ten times. This chain's CDR3 is CASSEARLAADNEQFF. The CDR3 nucleotides read TGTGCCAGCAGTGAAGCGCGGCTAGCGGCTGACAATGAGCAGTTCTTC. The chain carries TRBV6-1 and TRBJ2-1; 7 bases align to TRBD2. Germline-derived CDR1 and CDR2 are MNHNS and SASEGT. The CDR3 sequence is 16 residues long. Unmatched junction bases numbered 7, after V lost 0 bases and J lost 5 bases.

The sample holds many counts of this clonotype. The CDR3 protein is CASSYRQGVNEAFF. The CDR3 DNA reads as TGTGCCAGCAGTTACAGACAGGGTGTCAATGAAGCTTTCTTT. This chain links TRBV6-2 or TRBV6-3 with TRBJ1-1, with 7 bases identical to TRBD1. Germline CDR1 is MNHEY and CDR2 is SVGEGT. The CDR3 runs to 14 residues. After removal of 2 bases from V and 7 bases from J, the junction contained 7 bases not matched to a gene.

This clonotype was detected only once. This chain joins TRBV29-1 and TRBJ2-3, with TRBD2 matching over 10 bases. The ends lost 3 bases at V and 1 base at J; junction bases unmatched: 4. Germline assignment: CDR1 SQVTM and CDR2 ANQGSEA. The CDR3 totals 15 residues. CDR3 amino acids: CSVEDLAGGTDTQYF. CDR3 sequence (DNA): TGCAGCGTTGAGGACCTAGCGGGGGGCACAGATACGCAGTATTTT.

The V gene is TRBV6-1, the J gene TRBJ2-1; D unresolved. V was pared by 4 bases and J by 13 bases, with 8 bases between. The CDR3 is made up of 10 amino acids. Germline V gene sequence: CDR1 MNHNS, CDR2 SASEGT. The CDR3 loop is CASSAPRQFF. CDR3 coding DNA: TGTGCCAGCAGTGCCCCCCGCCAGTTCTTC.

This chain uses TRBV15 with TRBJ1-2; unclear D gene. V lost 2 bases and J lost 0, with 16 bases in between. CDR3 length equals 17 residues. Germline V gene lookup returns CDR1 LNHNV and CDR2 YYDKDF (reference sequence). CDR3 region: CATSRLGERETNYGYTF. In nucleotides, the CDR3 is TGTGCCACCAGCAGACTCGGGGAAAGAGAAACTAACTATGGCTACACCTTC.

Written as DNA, the CDR3 is TGCAGTGCAAAGGAGGGGTACGAGCAGTACGTC. Translation gives CSAKEGYEQYV. The chain carries TRBV20-1 and TRBJ2-7; D perhaps matches TRBD2 (6 bases). The CDR3 consists of 11 residues. Germline CDR1 is DFQATT and CDR2 is SNEGSKA (reference sequence). With 6 bases removed from V and 4 bases from J, the gap between germline ends came to 10 bases.

This clonotype was seen a few times. The genes are TRBV5-5 and TRBJ2-1; 10 bases are a match to TRBD1. The CDR3 consists of 16 residues. Trimming at V came to 3 bases and at J to 6 bases, leaving 9 bases not matched to a gene. Germline assignment: CDR1 SGHKS and CDR2 YYEKEE (reference sequence). The CDR3 here is CASSSPPGTGANEQFF. CDR3 bases: TGTGCCAGCAGCTCACCCCCTGGGACAGGGGCCAATGAGCAGTTCTTC.

This clonotype was observed once. The chain is built from TRBV4-3 and TRBJ1-5, with D perhaps matching TRBD1 (5 bases). The CDR3 loop spans 15 amino acids. In germline, CDR1 is LGHNA, CDR2 YSLEER. Trimming took 4 bases from V and 4 from J, leaving 14 bases between them. The CDR3 loop is CASSPGGAFNQPQHF. As DNA, the CDR3 is TGCGCCAGCAGCCCTGGAGGGGCCTTTAATCAGCCCCAGCATTTT.

V is TRBV20-1 and J is TRBJ2-7; 11 bases align to TRBD2. This CDR3 contains 14 residues. Germline V gives CDR1 DFQATT, CDR2 SNEGSKA (reference sequence). After removal of 5 bases from V and 0 bases from J, the junction contained 3 bases not matched to a gene. In nucleotides, the CDR3 is TGCAGTGCTTATAGCGGGAGGGCCTCCTACGAGCAGTACTTC. Its protein product is CSAYSGRASYEQYF.

This clonotype turned up a few times. This chain connects TRBV20-1 to TRBJ2-1; 9 nucleotides line up with TRBD2. J lost 3 bases, V lost 3 bases, and 3 bases had no gene match. CDR1 and CDR2 from the germline V gene are DFQATT and SNEGSKA (reference sequence). The CDR3 has 14 amino acids. This CDR3 reads CSASGTSNYNEQFF. The CDR3 bases are TGCAGTGCTAGTGGGACTAGCAACTACAATGAGCAGTTCTTC.

This clonotype was observed a handful of times. V gene TRBV28 combines with J gene TRBJ1-1; unclear D gene. Germline CDR1 MDHEN, CDR2 SYDVKM. The CDR3 length is 11 residues. Trimming stripped 8 bases from V and 9 bases from J, with 13 bases between. The CDR3: CASGTTGKAFF. CDR3 coding DNA: TGTGCCAGCGGAACAACCGGGAAAGCTTTCTTT. Supplemented by reference TRBV28 and TRBJ1-1, the full variable domain reads DVKVTQSSRYLVKRTGEKVFLECVQDMDHENMFWYRQDPGLGLRLIYFSYDVKMKEKGDIPEGYSVSREKKERFSLILESASTNQTSMYLCASGTTGKAFFGQGTRLTVV.

The rearrangement uses TRBV28 and TRBJ2-2; the match to TRBD2 covers 8 bases. The CDR3 runs to 14 residues. Germline trimming cut 5 bases from V and 4 bases from J; bases unmatched to any gene: 3. CDR1 is MDHEN, CDR2 SYDVKM, per germline. The CDR3 nucleotides read TGTGCCAGCAGTCTCGGGGGGGCCACCGGGGAGCTGTTTTTT. Amino acids: CASSLGGATGELFF.

This rearrangement joins TRBV5-6 to TRBJ1-1; no clear D. This CDR3 is 16 amino acids long. V was clipped by 3 bases and J by 10 bases, with 25 bases between them. Per germline, CDR1 SGHDT and CDR2 YYEEEE. CDR3 in DNA: TGTGCCAGCAGCTCGGGTAAGACACCAAGCCTTAGAGGAGCTTTCTTT. Translated, it gives CASSSGKTPSLRGAFF. The whole variable domain, filled in from reference TRBV5-6 and TRBJ1-1, reads DAGVTQSPTHLIKTRGQQVTLRCSPKSGHDTVSWYQQALGQGPQFIFQYYEEEERQRGNFPDRFSGHQFPNYSSELNVNALLLGDSALYLCASSSGKTPSLRGAFFGQGTRLTVV.

The J gene is TRBJ2-7, the V gene TRBV20-1; 8 bases line up with TRBD1. Trimming took 6 bases from V and 2 from J; bases not matched to a gene: 3. This CDR3 has 12 residues. CDR1 is DFQATT and CDR2 is SNEGSKA in the germline V gene (reference sequence). CDR3 residues: CSAMDRAYEQYV. In DNA form, the CDR3 reads TGCAGTGCCATGGACAGGGCCTACGAGCAGTACGTC.

In its sample, this clonotype was seen a few times. This chain connects TRBV18 to TRBJ2-5; 11 nucleotides match TRBD2. Losses at the gene ends were 2 bases for V and 5 bases for J; bases not matched to a gene: 4. The V gene's germline CDR1 is KGHSH and CDR2 LQKENI. This CDR3 has 15 amino acids. DNA for the CDR3: TGTGCCAGCTCACCAGTAGCGGGAGGGACTGAGACCCAGTACTTC. It codes for CASSPVAGGTETQYF.

In its sample, this clonotype was seen a few times. The gene calls are TRBV9 and TRBJ2-1; 8 nucleotides align to TRBD2. Per germline, CDR1 SGDLS and CDR2 YYNGEE. The CDR3 covers 17 residues. V shed 1 base and J 4 bases; nucleotides not matched to a gene: 10. CDR3 nucleotide sequence: TGTGCCAGCAGCGTAACGTCGGGGGGGAATTCATACAATGAGCAGTTCTTC. This gives the protein CASSVTSGGNSYNEQFF.

The chain uses TRBV20-1 and TRBJ1-5, with TRBD1 matching 7 bases. The CDR3 runs to 16 residues. The germline CDR1 and CDR2 sequences are DFQATT and SNEGSKA (reference sequence). The junction had 7 bases not matched to a gene; V was cut back by 2 bases and J by 0 bases. The CDR3: CSARTRGPYSNQPQHF. CDR3 DNA: TGCAGTGCTAGAACAAGGGGGCCGTATAGCAATCAGCCCCAGCATTTT.

This clonotype has just a few counts. The chain has TRBV5-1 and TRBJ1-2; D not certain. The CDR3 has 14 residues. Germline V CDR1 and CDR2: SGHRS, YFSETQ. V was trimmed by 1 base and J by 11 bases, leaving 18 bases between them. This CDR3 reads CASSLREDSSGYTF. In DNA form, the CDR3 reads TGCGCCAGCAGCTTGCGGGAGGACTCATCGGGGTACACCTTC.

This clonotype was found a few times. V gene TRBV6-1 combines with J gene TRBJ1-5; D gene ambiguous. This CDR3 is 14 amino acids long. V lost 1 base and J lost 3, with 7 bases in between. Per the germline V gene, CDR1 is MNHNS and CDR2 is SASEGT. The CDR3 is CASSEGRDNQPQHF. CDR3 nucleotides: TGTGCCAGCAGTGAAGGACGGGACAATCAGCCCCAGCATTTT.